These 30 T cell receptor beta chains were all obtained from the same sample, sequenced in a study of cytomegalovirus exposure and HLA in healthy donors (dated by TCRdb to the late 2010s). Receptors were amplified or captured by the immunoSEQ multiplex PCR assay. For the multiplex PCR, a mixture combining 60 forward primers for TCR Vbeta segments and 13 reverse primers for TCR Jbeta segments was used. In its TCRdb copy, this immuneACCESS table keeps in-frame sequences only and misses some clones. Where compared with another copy, unresolved V genes explain less than half of these, and the others have no known cause. The sample table lists under 200,000 clones, roughly 68% of them with a count of one. The ten biggest clones cover 1.8% of the sample. The sample was PBMCs. The receptors here all came from a woman aged 30 to 39 in good health and CMV-seronegative.

The genes are TRBV5-4 and TRBJ2-5, with 8 bases identical to TRBD2. With V trimmed by 10 bases and J by 3 bases, 11 bases remained unmatched. The CDR3 runs 14 residues. Germline lookup yields CDR1 SGHNT and CDR2 YYREEE (reference sequence). This CDR3 reads CAARGGGPKETQYF. The CDR3 nucleotides read TGTGCCGCTCGGGGCGGGGGGCCTAAAGAGACCCAGTACTTC.

The sample holds one count of this clone. The V and J genes are TRBV27 and TRBJ1-2, with D maybe TRBD1 (6 bases). V was pared by 6 bases and J by 8 bases, with 19 bases between. Per germline, CDR1 MNHEY and CDR2 SMNVEV (reference sequence). The length of the CDR3 is 14 residues. The CDR3 DNA sequence: TGTGCCAGCAGAACCCCTTACAGGGAGGGAGGCTACACCTTC. Its protein is CASRTPYREGGYTF.

The chain uses TRBV9 and TRBJ1-3; D unclear. V shed 0 bases and J shed 0 bases, with 4 bases lying between them. CDR1 and CDR2 from the germline V gene are SGDLS and YYNGEE. The CDR3 sequence is 14 residues long. The CDR3 sequence: CASSVGNSGNTIYF. CDR3 bases: TGTGCCAGCAGCGTAGGTAACTCTGGAAACACCATATATTTT.

The rearrangement joins TRBV6-5 to TRBJ2-7; TRBD1 matches 8 bases. V trimming: 2 bases; J trimming: 5 bases; junction bases outside the gene matches: 5. The CDR3 has 14 amino acids. The germline V gene has CDR1 MNHEY and CDR2 SVGAGI. The CDR3, as DNA: TGTGCCAGCAGTTACGCTGGGACAGGCGACGAGCAGTACTTC. Translating gives CASSYAGTGDEQYF.

This clone occurred once. The chain is built from TRBV19 and TRBJ1-6; 12 nucleotides agree with TRBD1. The germline V gene has CDR1 LNHDA and CDR2 SQIVND (reference sequence). CDR3 length equals 15 residues. The V gene end was trimmed by 6 bases and the J gene end by 10 bases; junction bases not matched to a gene: 7. The CDR3 is CASSLGQGAGSPLHF. DNA for the CDR3: TGTGCCAGTAGCCTGGGACAGGGGGCCGGCTCACCCCTCCACTTT.

CDR3 region: CASSFNRQGDSPLHF. CDR3 nucleotides: TGTGCCAGCAGCTTTAACCGACAGGGAGATTCACCCCTCCACTTT. The chain has TRBV7-9 and TRBJ1-6, with 7 bases aligning to TRBD1. The V gene end was trimmed by 3 bases and the J gene end by 8 bases; junction bases not matched to a gene: 7. Germline V gene sequence: CDR1 SEHNR, CDR2 FQNEAQ (reference sequence). The CDR3 length is 15 residues.

The chain links TRBV27 to TRBJ2-2, with D possibly TRBD1 on 5 matching bases. The CDR3 has 14 amino acids. Germline CDR1 MNHEY, CDR2 SMNVEV (reference sequence). Trimming stripped 6 bases from V and 4 bases from J, with 12 bases between. In nucleotides, the CDR3 is TGTGCCAGCAGCCCAGGGCGATTCACCGGGGAGCTGTTTTTT. Translating it yields CASSPGRFTGELFF.

The chain links TRBV14 to TRBJ2-3; 8 bases match TRBD2. Trimming at V came to 0 bases and at J to 4 bases, leaving 6 bases not matched to a gene. This CDR3 has 16 amino acids. The germline V gene encodes CDR1 SGHDN and CDR2 FVKESK. The CDR3 loop reads CASSQDRAGVADTQYF. The CDR3 DNA reads TGTGCCAGCAGCCAAGATCGAGCGGGAGTCGCAGATACGCAGTATTTT.

The rearrangement uses TRBV30 and TRBJ1-2, with TRBD1 matching over 9 bases. The V gene end was trimmed by 3 bases and the J gene end by 1 base; junction bases not matched to a gene: 6. CDR3 length equals 15 residues. Looked up from germline, CDR1 is GTSNPN and CDR2 is SVGIG (reference sequence). CDR3 region: CAWSPGQGNNYGYTF. CDR3 nucleotide sequence: TGTGCCTGGAGCCCGGGACAGGGAAATAACTATGGCTACACCTTC. Full variable domain (missing parts from reference TRBV30 and TRBJ1-2): SQTIHQWPATLVQPVGSPLSLECTVEGTSNPNLYWYRQAAGRGLQLLFYSVGIGQISSEVPQNLSASRPQDRQFILSSKKLLLSDSGFYLCAWSPGQGNNYGYTFGSGTRLTVV.

V and J are TRBV27 and TRBJ1-1; D is perhaps TRBD1 (6 bases). With 6 bases removed from V and 2 bases from J, the gap between germline ends came to 10 bases. Germline V gives CDR1 MNHEY, CDR2 SMNVEV (reference sequence). The CDR3 contains 13 residues. The CDR3 DNA reads TGTGCCAGCAGAGACAGGCTAAACACTGAAGCTTTCTTT. Translating gives CASRDRLNTEAFF.

The chain joins TRBV7-3 to TRBJ1-2; TRBD1 agrees at 7 bases. Losses at the gene ends were 5 bases for V and 6 bases for J; bases not matched to a gene: 15. The germline V gene encodes CDR1 SGHTA and CDR2 FQGTGA. The CDR3 extends over 16 amino acids. DNA for the CDR3: TGTGCCAGCAGCGAGGCCTGGACAGGAAGTGTAAATGGCTACACCTTC. As protein: CASSEAWTGSVNGYTF.

This clone has a handful of counts. The chain carries TRBV18 and TRBJ2-2; D is unresolved. V was clipped by 11 bases and J by 3 bases, with 10 bases between them. This CDR3 comprises 12 residues. Germline loops: CDR1 KGHSH, CDR2 LQKENI. CDR3 loop: CAGSGYTGELFF. In DNA form, the CDR3 reads TGTGCCGGATCCGGGTACACCGGGGAGCTGTTTTTT.

The rearrangement joins TRBV5-1 to TRBJ1-2, with 8 bases identical to TRBD1. The CDR3 length is 13 residues. After removal of 3 bases from V and 12 bases from J, the junction contained 10 bases not matched to a gene. Germline assignment: CDR1 SGHRS and CDR2 YFSETQ. CDR3 nucleotide sequence: TGCGCCAGCAGCTATGGACAGGGTTCGATCGACACCTTC. Its protein is CASSYGQGSIDTF.

V is TRBV4-1 and J is TRBJ1-2; tentatively, D is TRBD1 (5 bases). Germline V gene sequence: CDR1 MGHRA, CDR2 YSYEKL. The V gene lost 4 bases and the J gene lost 0 bases, with 6 bases spanning the gap. The CDR3 extends over 13 amino acids. CDR3 nucleotides: TGCGCCAGCAGCCTGACAGCTAACTATGGCTACACCTTC. As protein: CASSLTANYGYTF.

CDR3 bases: TGTGCCAGCAGTTCATGGGACAGTTTCAGTTATAATTCACCCCTCCACTTT. This sequence encodes CASSSWDSFSYNSPLHF. The J gene is TRBJ1-6, the V gene TRBV27, with 7 nucleotides matching TRBD1. This CDR3 is built from 17 residues. Unmatched junction bases numbered 10, after V lost 4 bases and J lost 4 bases. Germline CDR1 and CDR2: MNHEY and SMNVEV (reference sequence).

CDR3 DNA sequence: TGTGCCAGCACCCAAACCCGGGAAAATGAAAAACTGTTTTTT. It is translated as CASTQTRENEKLFF. V usage is TRBV7-6 and J usage is TRBJ1-4; D is unclear. Trimming cost V 7 bases and J 5 bases, with 14 bases left between them. The length of the CDR3 is 14 residues. CDR1 is SGHVS, CDR2 FNYEAQ, per germline.

The CDR3 DNA reads TGTGCCACCAGCAGAGATTTTAGCGTAAACACCATATATTTT. Translation: CATSRDFSVNTIYF. The chain couples TRBV15 to TRBJ1-3; D is undetermined. CDR3 length equals 14 residues. CDR1 is LNHNV, CDR2 YYDKDF, per germline (reference sequence). Trimming left V 0 bases short and J 6 bases short, with 9 bases between.

V usage is TRBV4-2 and J usage is TRBJ1-5; D not resolved. CDR1 and CDR2 (germline): LGHNA, YNFKEQ. This CDR3 region has 14 residues. V was cut by 0 bases and J by 6 bases, with 9 bases left in between. CDR3 bases: TGTGCCAGCAGCCAAGAGACGGGAAGTCAGCCCCAGCATTTT. It is translated as CASSQETGSQPQHF.

This clone showed up just once. This chain joins TRBV7-9 and TRBJ1-5, with D hard to call. Germline CDR1 SEHNR, CDR2 FQNEAQ (reference sequence). The CDR3 totals 18 residues. Trimming took 1 base from V and 0 from J, leaving 16 bases between them. The CDR3: CASSLGSNGIISNQPQHF. The CDR3 DNA is TGTGCCAGCAGCTTAGGGTCTAACGGGATTATTAGCAATCAGCCCCAGCATTTT.

The rearrangement joins TRBV5-1 to TRBJ2-2; D may be TRBD1 (5 bases). V shed 4 bases and J shed 3 bases, with 13 bases lying between them. This CDR3 comprises 15 residues. Per germline, CDR1 SGHRS and CDR2 YFSETQ. The CDR3 sequence is CASSHQGRDTGELFF. The CDR3 DNA is TGCGCCAGCAGCCACCAGGGAAGGGACACCGGGGAGCTGTTTTTT.

The chain has TRBV7-3 and TRBJ2-1; TRBD1 agrees at 7 bases. The CDR3 sequence is 15 residues long. The junction had 10 bases not matched to a gene; V was cut back by 4 bases and J by 7 bases. From germline, CDR1 is SGHTA and CDR2 FQGTGA. The CDR3 reads CASSSKGTESNEQFF. The CDR3 nucleotides read TGTGCCAGCAGCTCAAAGGGGACAGAGAGTAATGAGCAGTTCTTC.

The chain joins TRBV27 to TRBJ1-1; D not certain. V shed 7 bases and J shed 1 base, with 16 bases lying between them. Per germline, CDR1 MNHEY and CDR2 SMNVEV (reference sequence). The CDR3 runs 15 residues. CDR3 protein: CASNPRTGWNTEAFF. The CDR3 DNA follows: TGTGCCAGCAACCCACGAACGGGATGGAACACTGAAGCTTTCTTT.

The rearrangement joins TRBV4-3 to TRBJ2-1; 14 nucleotides line up with TRBD2. In germline, CDR1 is LGHNA, CDR2 YSLEER. The junction had 5 bases not matched to a gene; V was cut back by 4 bases and J by 6 bases. There are 16 residues in the CDR3. The CDR3 DNA sequence: TGCGCCAGCAGCCCGGGGACTAGCGGGAGTTTCAATGAGCAGTTCTTC. It yields the protein CASSPGTSGSFNEQFF.

This chain uses TRBV15 with TRBJ1-1; D gene unclear. Trimming cost V 0 bases and J 1 base, with 18 bases left between them. CDR1 is LNHNV and CDR2 is YYDKDF in the germline V gene (reference sequence). The CDR3 covers 18 residues. The chain's CDR3 is CATSRDWEGWRKNTEAFF. The CDR3 DNA sequence: TGTGCCACCAGCAGAGACTGGGAGGGTTGGAGAAAGAACACTGAAGCTTTCTTT.

The rearrangement links TRBV19 to TRBJ2-7; TRBD1 aligns across 7 bases. The length of the CDR3 is 15 residues. Germline CDR1 is LNHDA and CDR2 is SQIVND (reference sequence). V lost 1 base to trimming and J lost 3 bases; unmatched junction nucleotides: 6. The CDR3 DNA reads TGTGCCAGTAGTATAGTCCGGGACAGTTACTACGAGCAGTACTTC. This sequence encodes CASSIVRDSYYEQYF. The complete variable domain, with remaining parts taken from reference TRBV19 and TRBJ2-7, reads DGGITQSPKYLFRKEGQNVTLSCEQNLNHDAMYWYRQDPGQGLRLIYYSQIVNDFQKGDIAEGYSVSREKKESFPLTVTSAQKNPTAFYLCASSIVRDSYYEQYFGPGTRLTVT.

This clone turned up a few times. CDR3 nucleotides: TGTGCTAGTGGTTTGGGACAGGGGGTGTATGAAAAACTGTTTTTT. Encoded protein: CASGLGQGVYEKLFF. This rearrangement joins TRBV12-5 to TRBJ1-4, with TRBD1 identical over 9 bases. CDR1 is LGHNT and CDR2 is FRNRAP in the germline V gene. The length of the CDR3 is 15 residues. Trimming took 1 base from V and 6 from J; bases not matched to a gene: 3. Using reference TRBV12-5 and TRBJ1-4 for the parts outside the CDR3, the full variable domain is DARVTQTPRHKVTEMGQEVTMRCQPILGHNTVFWYRQTMMQGLELLAYFRNRAPLDDSGMPKDRFSAEMPDATLATLKIQPSEPRDSAVYFCASGLGQGVYEKLFFGSGTQLSVL.

V usage is TRBV7-9 and J usage is TRBJ2-6; D is perhaps TRBD1 (6 bases). This CDR3 is built from 18 residues. The V and J ends lost 8 bases and 0 bases respectively, with 20 bases between them. The germline V gene has CDR1 SEHNR and CDR2 FQNEAQ (reference sequence). In nucleotides, the CDR3 is TGTGCCAGCCTCGGATTGGGGGCGCTTGCCTCTGGGGCCAACGTCCTGACTTTC. Translated, it gives CASLGLGALASGANVLTF.

The chain uses TRBV19 and TRBJ1-6; 9 nucleotides line up with TRBD1. The CDR3 is 15 amino acids. CDR1 is LNHDA, CDR2 SQIVND, per germline (reference sequence). V lost 3 bases to trimming and J lost 9 bases; unmatched junction nucleotides: 6. DNA of the CDR3: TGTGCCAGTAGTATCCAAGACAGGGGGGGTTCACCCCTCCACTTT. Translating gives CASSIQDRGGSPLHF.

The chain recombines TRBV5-1 with TRBJ2-1; 9 positions agree with TRBD1. CDR1 is SGHRS, CDR2 YFSETQ, per germline. The trim removed 5 bases at V and 8 bases at J, leaving 14 bases unmatched. The CDR3 is 16 residues long. The CDR3 DNA sequence: TGCGCCAGCAGACCCTTGGGACAGGGAGGGATCGATGAGCAGTTCTTC. Its translation is CASRPLGQGGIDEQFF. Drawing the rest from reference TRBV5-1 and TRBJ2-1, the complete variable domain is KAGVTQTPRYLIKTRGQQVTLSCSPISGHRSVSWYQQTPGQGLQFLFEYFSETQRNKGNFPGRFSGRQFSNSRSEMNVSTLELGDSALYLCASRPLGQGGIDEQFFGPGTRLTVL.

The rearrangement links TRBV7-9 to TRBJ1-4, with TRBD1 matching over 9 bases. Germline V gene data show CDR1 as SEHNR and CDR2 as FQNEAQ (reference sequence). The CDR3 is made up of 15 amino acids. With V trimmed by 8 bases and J by 9 bases, 13 bases remained unmatched. CDR3 sequence reads: CASLDDGTGRQKLFF. In nucleotides, the CDR3 is TGTGCCAGCTTAGACGATGGGACAGGGAGGCAAAAACTGTTTTTT.